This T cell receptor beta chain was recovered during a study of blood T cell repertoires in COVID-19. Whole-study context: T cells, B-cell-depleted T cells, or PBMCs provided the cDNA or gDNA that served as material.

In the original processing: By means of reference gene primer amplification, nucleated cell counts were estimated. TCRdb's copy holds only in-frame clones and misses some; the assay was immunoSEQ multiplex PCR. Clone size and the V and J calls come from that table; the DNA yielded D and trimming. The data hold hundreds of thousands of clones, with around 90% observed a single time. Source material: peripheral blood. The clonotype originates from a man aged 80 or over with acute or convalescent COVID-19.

DNA of the CDR3: TGTGCCAGCAGTTTGAAGGCGTTCGGAGGAAAACTGTTTTTT. It yields the protein CASSLKAFGGKLFF. The chain has TRBV28 and TRBJ1-4; D unresolved. V was clipped by 3 bases and J by 10 bases, with 15 bases between them. The CDR3 spans 14 residues. The germline V gene has CDR1 MDHEN and CDR2 SYDVKM.